The present TCR beta chain was sequenced within a study of T cell changes during pregnancy in multiple sclerosis. The CDR3 totals 13 residues. CDR1 SGHRS and CDR2 YFSETQ come from the germline V gene. Trimming cost V 2 bases and J 6 bases, with 11 bases left between them. The method was immunoSEQ multiplex PCR; TCRdb's version includes in-frame clones alone and lacks a portion of them. The data hold 79,000 or so clones, with more than 85% observed a single time. This specimen consisted of peripheral blood, obtained before pregnancy. This receptor was identified in a female donor with multiple sclerosis, enrolled in a pregnancy study. The J gene is TRBJ2-5, the V gene TRBV5-1, with a tentative D call TRBD2 (6 bases). The CDR3 coding sequence is TGCGCCAGCAGCTTTAACGGGGGAAAGACCCAGTACTTC. Translation: CASSFNGGKTQYF.